This T cell receptor (beta chain) appears in the sequencing data of a study of blood T cell repertoires in COVID-19. Overall study context: Samples came from the United States, Italy and Spain, spanning acute and convalescent COVID-19. Sources were T cells, B-cell-depleted T cells, or PBMCs; the material itself was cDNA or gDNA.

Enrollment of patients from Seattle took place during active infection, with longitudinal follow-up. Method: immunoSEQ multiplex PCR; TCRdb's copy keeps in-frame clones and lacks some. The sample shows approximately 330,000 clones, approximately 88% of them seen only once. This CDR3 contains 14 residues. The V end lost 4 bases, the J end lost 3 bases, and 12 bases lay between the germline ends. Germline CDR1 SEHNR, CDR2 FQNEAQ (reference sequence). This rearrangement joins TRBV7-9 to TRBJ1-2; D gene unclear. The sample was peripheral blood. This TCR came from a man younger than 45 with COVID-19, enrolled during active disease. The chain's CDR3 is CASSSGGNDYGYTF. The CDR3 DNA is TGTGCCAGCAGCTCAGGAGGGAACGACTATGGCTACACCTTC.